Each of the 18 T cell receptor beta chains below was sequenced from the same sample in a study of T cell clonality in common variable immunodeficiency. The data were produced by immunoSEQ multiplex PCR, yet TCRdb's version contains in-frame clones alone and is incomplete. The sample is made up of around 29,000 clones, none counted only once. The sequenced sample consisted of peripheral blood mononuclear cells. The receptors shown here come from a person aged 18-70 years in good health.

As concerns this clone: The CDR3 end falls 3 residues outside the read, so it is completed with the germline J gene. This chain connects TRBV6-2 or TRBV6-3 to TRBJ1-4; D is uncertain. The CDR3 runs to 15 residues. Germline V gene data show CDR1 as MNHEY and CDR2 as SVGEGT. CDR3 DNA (partial): TGTGCCAGCAGTCCCTCATCGGGGTATTGGACGAAA. It codes for CASSPSSGYWTK. The whole CDR3 protein is CASSPSSGYWTKLFF.

Comments on this clone: From the germline J gene comes the end of the CDR3, since the read stops 3 residues before it. The chain couples TRBV30 to TRBJ2-1; D ambiguous. This CDR3 comprises 12 residues. Germline assignment: CDR1 GTSNPN and CDR2 SVGIG (reference sequence). V dropped 4 bases and J dropped 2 bases, with 6 bases sitting between them. This chain's CDR3 is CAWTGTYNEQFF. The sequenced part of the CDR3 DNA is TGTGCCTGGACCGGTACCTACAATGAG.

This clone was detected ten times or more. From the germline J gene comes the end of the CDR3, since the read stops 3 residues before it. The chain links TRBV20-1 to TRBJ1-2; D is perhaps TRBD1 (5 bases). The V end was cut by 3 bases, the J end by 7 bases, with 24 bases between. Germline CDR1 and CDR2: DFQATT and SNEGSKA (reference sequence). The CDR3 is 16 amino acids. This CDR3 reads CSASPSGREFRAGYTF. Incomplete CDR3 DNA: TGCAGTGCTAGCCCGTCGGGCAGGGAATTTCGTGCTGGC.

In its sample, this clone was seen many times. The CDR3 bases that were read are TGCAGTGCTAGACAGGGGGCGCAATCTAACTATGGC. Amino acids: CSARQGAQSNYG. From start to end, the CDR3 is CSARQGAQSNYGYTF. V gene TRBV20-1 combines with J gene TRBJ1-2; TRBD1 matches at 8 bases. The read ends 3 residues before the CDR3 terminus; that terminus is restored from the germline J gene. Germline V lookup: CDR1 DFQATT, CDR2 SNEGSKA (reference sequence). The CDR3 spans 15 residues. V shed 2 bases and J 0 bases; nucleotides not matched to a gene: 5.

There are many counts of this clone. The read terminates 3 residues ahead of where the CDR3 ends, so the germline J gene completes it. The rearrangement links TRBV19 to TRBJ1-5; a possible D gene is TRBD1 (5 bases). The CDR3 is 13 amino acids. Trimming took 4 bases from V and 3 from J, leaving 7 bases between them. Per germline, CDR1 LNHDA and CDR2 SQIVND (reference sequence). This chain's CDR3 is CASSTQVNQPQHF. The part of the CDR3 DNA that was read is TGTGCCAGTAGTACACAGGTCAATCAGCCC.

This clone was counted ten times or more. CDR3 loop: CASSLSQGSQPQHF. CDR3 DNA (partial): TGTGCCAGCAGCCTAAGTCAGGGAAGTCAGCCC. The chain recombines TRBV5-5 with TRBJ1-5, with D tentatively TRBD1 (5 bases). Read sequence stops 3 residues before the CDR3 end, and the germline J gene provides the missing end. This CDR3 spans 14 amino acids. From germline, CDR1 is SGHKS and CDR2 YYEKEE (reference sequence). The V gene lost 4 bases and the J gene lost 6 bases, with 14 bases spanning the gap.

In this sample, this clone turned up many times. The CDR3 goes on 3 residues after the read ends, and that part is filled in from the germline J gene. This rearrangement joins TRBV20-1 to TRBJ2-7; 11 nucleotides match TRBD2. From germline, CDR1 is DFQATT and CDR2 SNEGSKA (reference sequence). The V gene end was trimmed by 1 base and the J gene end by 5 bases; junction bases not matched to a gene: 4. This CDR3 has 14 amino acids. The DNA read from the CDR3 is TGCAGTGCTAGAGGGGGACTAGCGGTGAACGAG. Translation gives CSARGGLAVNE. The whole CDR3 protein reads CSARGGLAVNEQYF.

This clone has at least ten counts. The read halts 3 residues ahead of the CDR3 end, with the missing end drawn from the germline J gene. The chain links TRBV6-2 or TRBV6-3 to TRBJ1-5, with TRBD1 matching over 9 bases. The CDR3 covers 15 residues. V was pared by 5 bases and J by 4 bases, with 6 bases of the junction left unmatched. Germline V gene data show CDR1 as MNHEY and CDR2 as SVGEGT. CDR3 sequence: CASSPGTGTNQPQHF. The CDR3 DNA, read in part, is TGTGCCAGCAGTCCGGGGACAGGGACTAATCAGCCC.

This clone was detected many times. The read terminates 3 residues before the CDR3 end, so the remaining end is supplied by the germline J gene. The rearrangement links TRBV7-3 to TRBJ1-6; D gene unclear. The CDR3 loop spans 14 amino acids. Germline V gives CDR1 SGHTA, CDR2 FQGTGA. V shed 0 bases and J shed 10 bases, with 10 bases lying between them. The CDR3 is CASSLTGLGSPLHF. CDR3 DNA, as far as it was read: TGTGCCAGCAGCTTAACGGGCCTGGGCTCACCC.

This clone was observed at least ten times. The CDR3 region is CASGTSGRSSWTGELFF. The part of the CDR3 DNA that was read is TGTGCCAGTGGTACTAGCGGGAGGTCTTCGTGGACCGGGGAG. The chain couples TRBV19 to TRBJ2-2; 12 bases match TRBD2. The read falls 3 residues short of the CDR3 end, and the missing part is taken from the germline J gene. The CDR3 is 17 amino acids. Germline lookup yields CDR1 LNHDA and CDR2 SQIVND (reference sequence). Trimming at V came to 8 bases and at J to 5 bases, leaving 12 bases not matched to a gene.

This clone was picked up a small number of times. The sequence runs out 3 residues before the end of the CDR3; the remainder is reconstructed from the germline J gene. This sequence joins TRBV2 and TRBJ1-3, with D perhaps matching TRBD1 (6 bases). The CDR3 loop spans 13 amino acids. Trimming pared 8 bases from V and 5 bases from J, leaving 13 bases between. The germline V gene has CDR1 SNHLY and CDR2 FYNNEI. The CDR3 region is CASDQQGRNTIYF. Partial CDR3 DNA: TGTGCCAGCGATCAACAGGGTCGAAACACC.

Ten or more counts support this clone. CDR3 region: CASSLEELPYEQYF. The CDR3 bases that were read are TGTGCCAGCAGCTTAGAAGAGCTCCCCTACGAG. The chain joins TRBV7-9 to TRBJ2-7; D call uncertain. The read falls 3 residues short of the CDR3 end, and the missing part is taken from the germline J gene. The germline V gene has CDR1 SEHNR and CDR2 FQNEAQ (reference sequence). Trimming shortened V by 1 base and J by 2 bases, and 9 bases separated the two germline ends. The CDR3 consists of 14 residues.

For this clone: The CDR3 end is not reached by the read, which stops 3 residues before it; the germline J gene fills it in. The V and J genes are TRBV5-1 and TRBJ2-7; D unresolved. Germline CDR1 reads SGHRS; CDR2 reads YFSETQ. The CDR3 loop spans 13 amino acids. V was pared by 0 bases and J by 4 bases, with 8 bases between. The DNA read from the CDR3 is TGCGCCAGCAGCTTGGAGTTACGGTACGAG. The encoded protein is CASSLELRYE. The entire CDR3 is CASSLELRYEQYF.

On this clone itself: The CDR3 end is not reached by the read, which stops 3 residues before it; the germline J gene fills it in. This chain uses TRBV7-9 with TRBJ2-5; 11 bases align to TRBD2. CDR3 length: 15 residues. Germline values: CDR1 SEHNR, CDR2 FQNEAQ (reference sequence). CDR3: CASRQLAGDWDTQYF. The CDR3 DNA, read in part, is TGTGCCAGCAGGCAACTAGCGGGAGATTGGGATACC.

In its sample, this clone was seen a few times. The sequence runs out 3 residues before the end of the CDR3; the remainder is reconstructed from the germline J gene. The V call is TRBV2, the J call TRBJ2-2; D possibly corresponds to TRBD2 (6 bases). Per germline, CDR1 SNHLY and CDR2 FYNNEI. V was trimmed by 1 base and J by 0 bases, leaving 9 bases between them. This CDR3 region has 16 residues. The DNA read from the CDR3 is TGTGCCAGCAGTGAAGAGCGGGTCGCGAACACCGGGGAG. As protein: CASSEERVANTGE. The CDR3 in full is CASSEERVANTGELFF.

This clone was seen repeatedly, ten times or more. The read is 3 residues too short to cover the CDR3 end, so that end is filled in from the germline J gene. V usage is TRBV19 and J usage is TRBJ2-2, with D possibly TRBD1 on 5 matching bases. Trimming removed 2 bases from V and 6 bases from J, with 16 bases in between. Germline CDR1 and CDR2: LNHDA and SQIVND (reference sequence). This CDR3 has 16 amino acids. CDR3 DNA, as far as it was read: TGTGCCAGTAGTATAATAGGGCAGGGCTATTCCGGGGAG. Its protein product is CASSIIGQGYSGE. The entire CDR3 sequence reads CASSIIGQGYSGELFF.

Note on this clone: Being one base from a much bigger clone, this may be a read error. The CDR3 end is not reached by the read, which stops 3 residues before it; the germline J gene fills it in. V and J are TRBV30 and TRBJ2-2, with D perhaps matching TRBD1 (6 bases). Germline V gene lookup returns CDR1 GTSNPN and CDR2 SVGIG (reference sequence). The length of the CDR3 is 17 residues. The sequenced CDR3 bases are TGTGCCTGGAGTGTCTCAGGGGCCATCTCTGGGGCCAACGTG. The encoded protein is CAWSVSGAISGANV. The full CDR3 is CAWSVSGAISGANVLFF.

This clone has ten or more counts. The read terminates 3 residues ahead of where the CDR3 ends, so the germline J gene completes it. This chain connects TRBV5-1 to TRBJ2-7; 11 bases align to TRBD2. The V and J ends lost 4 bases and 3 bases, in that order; junction bases with no gene match: 3. This CDR3 is built from 14 residues. CDR1 SGHRS and CDR2 YFSETQ come from the germline V gene. The CDR3 is CASSLTSGVYEQYF. The covered CDR3 bases are TGCGCCAGCAGCCTGACTAGCGGGGTCTACGAG.